One and the same sample provided the 31 T cell receptor beta chains below, sequenced in a study of blood T cell repertoires in COVID-19. The repertoire was sequenced with immunoSEQ multiplex PCR; TCRdb's copy has only in-frame clones and lacks some. The sample records 55,000 to 75,000 clones, about 89% being singletons. The sample comprised peripheral blood. These receptors originate from a man aged 45-65 years with active COVID-19.

The rearrangement uses TRBV4-2 and TRBJ1-4; D remains unclear. Trimming cost V 4 bases and J 8 bases, with 17 bases left between them. Germline loops: CDR1 LGHNA, CDR2 YNFKEQ. The CDR3 loop spans 15 amino acids. CDR3 DNA sequence: TGTGCCAGCAGCCCGAGTTCGGGGTTAAGGGAAAAACTGTTTTTT. Encoded protein: CASSPSSGLREKLFF.

The chain has TRBV30 and TRBJ2-1; D gene uncertain. Germline assignment: CDR1 GTSNPN and CDR2 SVGIG (reference sequence). Trimming stripped 7 bases from V and 0 bases from J, with 10 bases between. The CDR3 loop spans 13 amino acids. The CDR3 DNA is TGTGCCTCCTGCTCGGGCTCCTACAATGAGCAGTTCTTC. Its protein product is CASCSGSYNEQFF. Combining the CDR3 with reference TRBV30 and TRBJ2-1 gives the whole variable domain SQTIHQWPATLVQPVGSPLSLECTVEGTSNPNLYWYRQAAGRGLQLLFYSVGIGQISSEVPQNLSASRPQDRQFILSSKKLLLSDSGFYLCASCSGSYNEQFFGPGTRLTVL.

The chain couples TRBV5-1 to TRBJ1-4, with 9 positions matching TRBD1. CDR1 is SGHRS, CDR2 YFSETQ, per germline. The V and J ends lost 3 bases and 7 bases, in that order; junction bases with no gene match: 4. The CDR3 is 14 residues long. This chain's CDR3 is CASSWTGEGEKLFF. Here the CDR3 DNA reads TGCGCCAGCAGCTGGACAGGGGAAGGTGAAAAACTGTTTTTT. Full variable domain (remainder filled in from reference TRBV5-1 and TRBJ1-4): KAGVTQTPRYLIKTRGQQVTLSCSPISGHRSVSWYQQTPGQGLQFLFEYFSETQRNKGNFPGRFSGRQFSNSRSEMNVSTLELGDSALYLCASSWTGEGEKLFFGSGTQLSVL.

The chain carries TRBV4-2 and TRBJ1-6; D is possibly TRBD1 (6 bases). The CDR3 is 16 amino acids. With 4 bases removed from V and 7 bases from J, the gap between germline ends came to 17 bases. Germline CDR1 is LGHNA and CDR2 is YNFKEQ. CDR3 nucleotides: TGTGCCAGCAGCCTAACCCGGACAGCACCCAATTCACCCCTCCACTTT. It is translated as CASSLTRTAPNSPLHF.

This clone has only a few counts. The chain links TRBV19 to TRBJ2-7, with TRBD1 matching over 7 bases. The germline V gene encodes CDR1 LNHDA and CDR2 SQIVND (reference sequence). The V gene end was trimmed by 3 bases and the J gene end by 0 bases; junction bases not matched to a gene: 2. There are 14 residues in the CDR3. The CDR3 DNA follows: TGTGCCAGTAGTATCACAGGGGCCTCCTACGAGCAGTACTTC. This encodes CASSITGASYEQYF.

The CDR3 sequence is CASSPLDSSYEQYF. The CDR3 bases are TGTGCCAGCTCACCACTAGACAGCTCCTACGAGCAGTACTTC. V usage is TRBV18 and J usage is TRBJ2-7; D is perhaps TRBD1 (5 bases). V lost 1 base and J lost 0, with 7 bases in between. Germline V lookup: CDR1 KGHSH, CDR2 LQKENI. CDR3 length: 14 amino acids.

This chain joins TRBV24-1 and TRBJ2-7; maybe TRBD2 (6 bases). Trimming left V 5 bases short and J 1 base short, with 11 bases between. Germline loops: CDR1 KGHDR, CDR2 SFDVKD. This CDR3 region has 14 residues. CDR3 DNA: TGTGCCACCAGTGGGGACTCGCTATCCTACGAGCAGTACTTC. Translation gives CATSGDSLSYEQYF.

The chain joins TRBV6-4 to TRBJ2-1; 11 bases match TRBD1. Germline values: CDR1 MRHNA, CDR2 SNTAGT. The CDR3 loop spans 14 amino acids. The trim removed 6 bases at V and 6 bases at J, leaving 4 bases unmatched. This chain's CDR3 is CASSSGTGGNEQFF. The CDR3 DNA sequence: TGTGCCAGCAGCTCCGGGACAGGGGGCAATGAGCAGTTCTTC.

The chain's CDR3 is CASRKPGSNNVGYEQFF. The CDR3 bases are TGTGCCAGCAGAAAGCCAGGCTCGAACAACGTGGGCTATGAGCAGTTCTTC. The chain joins TRBV27 to TRBJ2-1; unclear D gene. The germline V gene has CDR1 MNHEY and CDR2 SMNVEV (reference sequence). The CDR3 spans 17 residues. V lost 6 bases and J lost 8, with 26 bases in between.

The J gene is TRBJ2-7, the V gene TRBV9, with D maybe TRBD2 (6 bases). The CDR3 runs 14 residues. CDR1 is SGDLS and CDR2 is YYNGEE in the germline V gene. Trimming took off 3 bases at V and 0 bases at J, with 10 bases between the two ends. CDR3 nucleotide sequence: TGTGCCAGCAGCGGTTTCGGGAGCTCCTACGAGCAGTACTTC. Residues: CASSGFGSSYEQYF. The variable domain in full, with the rest retrieved from reference TRBV9 and TRBJ2-7, is DSGVTQTPKHLITATGQRVTLRCSPRSGDLSVYWYQQSLDQGLQFLIQYYNGEERAKGNILERFSAQQFPDLHSELNLSSLELGDSALYFCASSGFGSSYEQYFGPGTRLTVT.

The V gene is TRBV23-1, the J gene TRBJ2-5; 7 nucleotides align to TRBD1. TRBV23-1 is assigned to the ORF class and has an uncertain function. This CDR3 has 17 amino acids. V was clipped by 0 bases and J by 4 bases; unmatched bases: 11. The CDR3 bases are TGCGCCAGCAGTCAATCCGGGACAGCTAAGAAGGCAGAGACCCAGTACTTC. It encodes CASSQSGTAKKAETQYF.

The chain combines TRBV5-4 with TRBJ1-1; perhaps TRBD1 as D (6 bases). Germline V gives CDR1 SGHNT, CDR2 YYREEE (reference sequence). This CDR3 is 14 amino acids long. V was cut by 1 base and J by 7 bases, with 14 bases left in between. This CDR3 reads CASSLRGGSGEAFF. In DNA form, the CDR3 reads TGTGCCAGCAGCTTGAGAGGGGGATCGGGTGAAGCTTTCTTT.

The chain is built from TRBV5-6 and TRBJ1-1; D is unresolved. The V and J ends lost 2 bases and 0 bases respectively, with 5 bases between them. Germline V gene lookup returns CDR1 SGHDT and CDR2 YYEEEE. The CDR3 contains 13 residues. The CDR3 nucleotides are TGTGCCAGCAGCTTAAACATGAACACTGAAGCTTTCTTT. It translates to CASSLNMNTEAFF.

V gene TRBV5-6 combines with J gene TRBJ2-6, with D maybe TRBD1 (6 bases). Germline V gene sequence: CDR1 SGHDT, CDR2 YYEEEE. The CDR3 extends over 16 amino acids. V was shortened by 2 bases and J by 1 base, with 10 bases between the two germline ends. The CDR3 loop reads CASSFLQGSGANVLTF. The DNA of the CDR3 is TGTGCCAGCAGCTTTTTACAGGGATCTGGGGCCAACGTCCTGACTTTC.

This clone appeared a few times. The chain carries TRBV28 and TRBJ1-4; tentatively, D is TRBD1 (6 bases). The CDR3 sequence is 14 residues long. Germline-derived CDR1 and CDR2 are MDHEN and SYDVKM. V shed 2 bases and J shed 4 bases, with 8 bases lying between them. CDR3 bases: TGTGCCAGCAGTTTAGGACAGAATAATGAAAAACTGTTTTTT. The encoded protein is CASSLGQNNEKLFF.

The chain carries TRBV28 and TRBJ2-5, with D maybe TRBD1 (6 bases). CDR3 length equals 15 residues. The V end lost 7 bases, the J end lost 2 bases, and 17 bases lay between the germline ends. Germline loops: CDR1 MDHEN, CDR2 SYDVKM. The CDR3 sequence: CASTNGDMGQETQYF. CDR3 coding DNA: TGTGCCAGCACAAACGGGGACATGGGGCAAGAGACCCAGTACTTC.

The rearrangement links TRBV28 to TRBJ2-7, with 10 nucleotides matching TRBD2. Trimming at V came to 1 base and at J to 9 bases, leaving 15 bases not matched to a gene. The CDR3 runs to 17 residues. Germline CDR1 and CDR2: MDHEN and SYDVKM. CDR3 protein: CASSLLDGSSGRLGQYF. For the CDR3, the DNA is TGTGCCAGCAGTTTATTGGATGGGTCTAGCGGGAGATTGGGGCAGTACTTC.

This clone has a single count. V and J are TRBV4-1 and TRBJ1-6; a possible D gene is TRBD1 (5 bases). With 0 bases removed from V and 10 bases from J, the gap between germline ends came to 13 bases. This CDR3 has 15 amino acids. Germline V gives CDR1 MGHRA, CDR2 YSYEKL. The CDR3 DNA follows: TGCGCCAGCAGCCAAGATCCGGCGGGACGGTCACCCCTCCACTTT. This encodes CASSQDPAGRSPLHF.

This chain links TRBV7-6 with TRBJ1-5; perhaps TRBD1 as D (6 bases). Trimming left V 5 bases short and J 11 bases short, with 22 bases between. CDR1 is SGHVS, CDR2 FNYEAQ, per germline. The CDR3 has 15 amino acids. In DNA form, the CDR3 reads TGTGCCAGCAGCACCGCAAGGGGGACAATCACAGCCCAGCATTTT. It translates to CASSTARGTITAQHF.

This clone is a singleton in its sample. This chain joins TRBV19 and TRBJ1-5; weak D call: TRBD1 (5 bases). CDR3 length equals 14 residues. V lost 4 bases, J lost 5 bases, and 12 bases lay in between. Looked up from germline, CDR1 is LNHDA and CDR2 is SQIVND (reference sequence). The CDR3 nucleotides are TGTGCCAGTAGTAGAGGACAAGCCTATCAGCCCCAGCATTTT. Protein: CASSRGQAYQPQHF.

The CDR3 reads CASSLDRSSGANVLTF. The CDR3 bases are TGTGCCAGCAGTCTTGACAGGTCCTCTGGGGCCAACGTCCTGACTTTC. The chain links TRBV6-2 or TRBV6-3 to TRBJ2-6; TRBD1 is a possible D gene (6 bases). CDR1 and CDR2 (germline): MNHEY, SVGEGT. V shed 5 bases and J shed 0 bases, with 11 bases lying between them. This CDR3 has 16 amino acids.

The chain joins TRBV28 to TRBJ1-1, with D uncertain. The CDR3 covers 14 residues. Germline lookup yields CDR1 MDHEN and CDR2 SYDVKM. V lost 2 bases to trimming and J lost 10 bases, with 17 bases between them. The CDR3 spells CASSLMKGGLRAFF. DNA of the CDR3: TGTGCCAGCAGTTTAATGAAAGGAGGTCTCCGAGCTTTCTTT.

The chain has TRBV30 and TRBJ2-1; the D gene is possibly TRBD2 (6 bases). The CDR3 is made up of 14 amino acids. The V and J ends lost 4 bases and 2 bases respectively, with 12 bases between them. Germline V gene sequence: CDR1 GTSNPN, CDR2 SVGIG (reference sequence). The CDR3 region is CAWTPTSAYNEQFF. The CDR3 bases are TGTGCCTGGACCCCGACTAGTGCCTACAATGAGCAGTTCTTC.

The chain uses TRBV30 and TRBJ2-5; 7 bases line up with TRBD2. CDR1 and CDR2 (germline): GTSNPN, SVGIG (reference sequence). The CDR3 is 13 amino acids. V trimming: 4 bases; J trimming: 5 bases; junction bases outside the gene matches: 7. The CDR3 DNA reads as TGTGCCTGGACCGGACTAGGGTGGGAGACCCAGTACTTC. Translation gives CAWTGLGWETQYF.

The V gene is TRBV28, the J gene TRBJ1-1; TRBD1 matches 10 bases. The CDR3 runs to 16 residues. From germline, CDR1 is MDHEN and CDR2 SYDVKM. After removal of 4 bases from V and 5 bases from J, the junction contained 10 bases not matched to a gene. CDR3 coding DNA: TGTGCCAGCAGTTCCCTTCTGGACAGGGGGGGGACTGAAGCTTTCTTT. Its translation is CASSSLLDRGGTEAFF.

The chain couples TRBV5-6 to TRBJ2-7; D might be TRBD1 (6 bases). The CDR3 has 15 residues. Germline V gene sequence: CDR1 SGHDT, CDR2 YYEEEE. Trimming shortened V by 2 bases and J by 2 bases, and 14 bases separated the two germline ends. The CDR3 nucleotides read TGTGCCAGCAGCTTTTTCCAGGGGAGCGCCTACGAGCAGTACTTC. Protein sequence: CASSFFQGSAYEQYF.

The chain couples TRBV18 to TRBJ2-3, with D possibly TRBD2 on 5 matching bases. The CDR3 covers 16 residues. Germline lookup yields CDR1 KGHSH and CDR2 LQKENI. Trimming pared 0 bases from V and 1 base from J, leaving 11 bases between. This CDR3 is CASSPPEASGTDTQYF. CDR3 nucleotides: TGTGCCAGCTCACCACCGGAGGCTAGTGGCACAGATACGCAGTATTTT.

The V call is TRBV7-3, the J call TRBJ2-1; D perhaps matches TRBD2 (5 bases). Germline V gene sequence: CDR1 SGHTA, CDR2 FQGTGA. The length of the CDR3 is 13 residues. Trimming removed 4 bases at V and 4 bases at J, with 8 bases between. The CDR3 nucleotides are TGTGCCAGCAGCTCGGGGAGATACAATGAGCAGTTCTTC. This translates into CASSSGRYNEQFF.

The DNA of the CDR3 is TGTGCCACCAGCAGACGACAACTAGCGGGAGCCTCCTACAATGAGCAGTTCTTC. It encodes CATSRRQLAGASYNEQFF. The V gene is TRBV15, the J gene TRBJ2-1; 11 nucleotides agree with TRBD2. CDR3 length equals 18 residues. Per germline, CDR1 LNHNV and CDR2 YYDKDF (reference sequence). With 2 bases clipped from V and 0 bases from J, the junction kept 6 bases outside the gene matches.

The chain has TRBV6-5 and TRBJ1-3; no clear D. The germline V gene encodes CDR1 MNHEY and CDR2 SVGAGI. Trimming removed 6 bases from V and 4 bases from J, with 16 bases in between. CDR3 length: 15 amino acids. CDR3 sequence: CASRRARGSGNTIYF. The CDR3 bases are TGTGCCAGCAGACGAGCCCGGGGATCCGGAAACACCATATATTTT.

The genes are TRBV28 and TRBJ2-7, with 8 bases matching TRBD1. The CDR3 length is 14 residues. Per germline, CDR1 MDHEN and CDR2 SYDVKM. V shed 6 bases, J shed 6 bases, and the junction held 10 bases outside the gene matches. CDR3: CASRRITDRGEQYF. CDR3 in DNA: TGTGCCAGCAGACGAATAACAGACAGGGGCGAGCAGTACTTC.